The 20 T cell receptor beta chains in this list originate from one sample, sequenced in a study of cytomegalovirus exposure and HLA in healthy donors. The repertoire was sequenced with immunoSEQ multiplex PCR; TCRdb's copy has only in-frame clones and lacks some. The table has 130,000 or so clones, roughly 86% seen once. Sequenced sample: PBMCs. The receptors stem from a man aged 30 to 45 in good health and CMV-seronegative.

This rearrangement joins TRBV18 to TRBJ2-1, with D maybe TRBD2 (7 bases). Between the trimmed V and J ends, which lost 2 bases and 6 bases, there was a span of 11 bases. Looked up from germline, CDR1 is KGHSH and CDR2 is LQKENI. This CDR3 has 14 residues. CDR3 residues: CASSPAGAINEQFF. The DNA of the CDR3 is TGTGCCAGCTCACCAGCGGGGGCTATCAATGAGCAGTTCTTC.

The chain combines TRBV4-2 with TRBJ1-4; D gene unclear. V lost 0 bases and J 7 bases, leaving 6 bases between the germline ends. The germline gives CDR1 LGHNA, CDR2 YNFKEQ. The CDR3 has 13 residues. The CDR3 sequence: CASSQDESEKLFF. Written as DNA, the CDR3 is TGTGCCAGCAGCCAAGATGAGAGTGAAAAACTGTTTTTT.

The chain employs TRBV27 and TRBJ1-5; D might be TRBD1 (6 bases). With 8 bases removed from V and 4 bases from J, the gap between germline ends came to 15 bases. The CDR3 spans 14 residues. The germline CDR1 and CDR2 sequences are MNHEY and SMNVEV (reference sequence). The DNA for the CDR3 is TGTGCCAGCCGCGCCGGGGGGCCTAATCAGCCCCAGCATTTT. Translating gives CASRAGGPNQPQHF.

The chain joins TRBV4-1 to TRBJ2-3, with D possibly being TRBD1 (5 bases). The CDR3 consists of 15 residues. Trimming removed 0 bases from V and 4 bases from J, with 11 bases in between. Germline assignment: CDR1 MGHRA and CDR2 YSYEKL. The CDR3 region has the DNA TGCGCCAGCAGCCAAGAGGGCAGGGTAGCAGATACGCAGTATTTT. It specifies CASSQEGRVADTQYF.

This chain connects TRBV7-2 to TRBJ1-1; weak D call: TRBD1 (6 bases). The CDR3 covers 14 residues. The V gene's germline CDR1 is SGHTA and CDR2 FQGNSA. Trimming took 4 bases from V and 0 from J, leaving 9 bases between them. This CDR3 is CASSSGTLNTEAFF. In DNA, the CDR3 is TGTGCCAGCAGCTCCGGGACATTGAACACTGAAGCTTTCTTT.

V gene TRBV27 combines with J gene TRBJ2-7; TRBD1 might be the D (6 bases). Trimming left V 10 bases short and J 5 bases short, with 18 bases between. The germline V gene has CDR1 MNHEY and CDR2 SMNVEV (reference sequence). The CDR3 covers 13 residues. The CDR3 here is CATRTQGLHEQYF. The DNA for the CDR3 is TGTGCCACCCGCACACAGGGCCTTCACGAGCAGTACTTC.

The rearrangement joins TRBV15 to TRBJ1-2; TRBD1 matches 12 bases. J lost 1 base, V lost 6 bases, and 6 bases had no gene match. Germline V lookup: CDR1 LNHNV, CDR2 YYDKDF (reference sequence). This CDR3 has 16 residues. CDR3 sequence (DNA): TGTGCCACCAGTCGGGGGGACAGGGGGCTTAACTATGGCTACACCTTC. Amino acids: CATSRGDRGLNYGYTF.

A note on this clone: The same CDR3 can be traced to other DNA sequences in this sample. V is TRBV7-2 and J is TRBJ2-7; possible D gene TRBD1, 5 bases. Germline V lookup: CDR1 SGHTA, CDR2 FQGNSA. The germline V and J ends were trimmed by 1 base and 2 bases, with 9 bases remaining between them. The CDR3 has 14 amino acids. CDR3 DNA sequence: TGTGCCAGCAGCTTAGGGGGCAGGACCTACGAGCAGTACTTC. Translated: CASSLGGRTYEQYF.

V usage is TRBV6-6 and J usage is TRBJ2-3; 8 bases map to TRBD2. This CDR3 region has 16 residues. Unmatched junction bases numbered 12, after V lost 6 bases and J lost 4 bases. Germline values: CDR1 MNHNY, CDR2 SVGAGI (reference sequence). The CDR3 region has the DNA TGTGCCAGCAGCCCGGGTGGGACTAGGGATTCAGATACGCAGTATTTT. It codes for CASSPGGTRDSDTQYF.

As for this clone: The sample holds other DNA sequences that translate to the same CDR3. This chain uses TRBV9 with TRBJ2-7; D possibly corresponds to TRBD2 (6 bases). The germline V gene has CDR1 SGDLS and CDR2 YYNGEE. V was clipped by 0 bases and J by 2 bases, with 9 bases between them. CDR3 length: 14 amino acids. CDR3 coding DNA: TGTGCCAGCAGCGTAGGTGGAGGGACCTACGAGCAGTACTTC. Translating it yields CASSVGGGTYEQYF.

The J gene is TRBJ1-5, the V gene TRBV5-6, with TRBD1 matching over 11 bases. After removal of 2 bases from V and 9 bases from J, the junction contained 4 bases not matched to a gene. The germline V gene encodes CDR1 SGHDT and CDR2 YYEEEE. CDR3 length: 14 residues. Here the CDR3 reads CASSFGTGGRPQHF. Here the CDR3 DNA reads TGTGCCAGCAGCTTCGGGACAGGGGGTCGGCCCCAGCATTTT.

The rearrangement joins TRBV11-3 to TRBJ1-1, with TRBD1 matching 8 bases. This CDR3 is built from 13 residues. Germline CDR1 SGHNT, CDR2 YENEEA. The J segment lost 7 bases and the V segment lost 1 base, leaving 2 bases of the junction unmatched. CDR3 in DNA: TGTGCCAGCAGCTTAGTCGGACAGGGTGAAGCTTTCTTT. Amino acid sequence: CASSLVGQGEAFF.

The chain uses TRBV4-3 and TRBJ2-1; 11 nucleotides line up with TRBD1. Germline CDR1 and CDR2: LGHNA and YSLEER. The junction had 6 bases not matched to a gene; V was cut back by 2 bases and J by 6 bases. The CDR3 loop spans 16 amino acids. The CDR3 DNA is TGCGCCAGCAGCCAACGGACAGGGGGCGCCGGCAATGAGCAGTTCTTC. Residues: CASSQRTGGAGNEQFF.

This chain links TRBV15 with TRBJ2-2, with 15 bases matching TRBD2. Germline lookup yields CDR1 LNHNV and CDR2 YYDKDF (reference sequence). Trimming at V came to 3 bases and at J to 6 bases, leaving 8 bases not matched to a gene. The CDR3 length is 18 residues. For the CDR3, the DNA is TGTGCCACCAGCAGGGAACTGGGGACTAGCGGGGGGCCCGGGGAGCTGTTTTTT. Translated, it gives CATSRELGTSGGPGELFF. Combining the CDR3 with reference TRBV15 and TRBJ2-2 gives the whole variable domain DAMVIQNPRYQVTQFGKPVTLSCSQTLNHNVMYWYQQKSSQAPKLLFHYYDKDFNNEADTPDNFQSRRPNTSFCFLDIRSPGLGDTAMYLCATSRELGTSGGPGELFFGEGSRLTVL.

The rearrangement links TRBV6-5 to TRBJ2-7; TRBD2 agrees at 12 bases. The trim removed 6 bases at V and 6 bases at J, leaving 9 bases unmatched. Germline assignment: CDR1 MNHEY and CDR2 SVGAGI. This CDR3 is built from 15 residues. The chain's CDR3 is CASSKTSGGLGEQYF. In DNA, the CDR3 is TGTGCCAGCAGCAAGACTAGCGGGGGCCTCGGCGAGCAGTACTTC.

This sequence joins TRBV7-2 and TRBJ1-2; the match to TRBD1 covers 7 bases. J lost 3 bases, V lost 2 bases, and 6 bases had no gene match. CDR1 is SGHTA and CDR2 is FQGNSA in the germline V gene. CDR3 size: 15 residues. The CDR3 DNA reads TGTGCCAGCAGCTTAAGACAGGGATCCGACTATGGCTACACCTTC. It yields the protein CASSLRQGSDYGYTF.

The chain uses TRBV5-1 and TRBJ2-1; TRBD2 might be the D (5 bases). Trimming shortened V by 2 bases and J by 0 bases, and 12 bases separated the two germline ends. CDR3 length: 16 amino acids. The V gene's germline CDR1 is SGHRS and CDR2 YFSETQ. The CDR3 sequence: CASSLRAESSYNEQFF. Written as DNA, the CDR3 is TGCGCCAGCAGCTTACGAGCGGAAAGCTCCTACAATGAGCAGTTCTTC. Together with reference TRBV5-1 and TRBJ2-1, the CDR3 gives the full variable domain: KAGVTQTPRYLIKTRGQQVTLSCSPISGHRSVSWYQQTPGQGLQFLFEYFSETQRNKGNFPGRFSGRQFSNSRSEMNVSTLELGDSALYLCASSLRAESSYNEQFFGPGTRLTVL.

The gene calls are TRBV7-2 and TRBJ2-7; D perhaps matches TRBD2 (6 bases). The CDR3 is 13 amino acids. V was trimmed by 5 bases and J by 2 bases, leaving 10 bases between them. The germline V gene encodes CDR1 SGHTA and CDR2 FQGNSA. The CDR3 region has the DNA TGTGCCAGCAGCGGAGGGGTGACCTACGAGCAGTACTTC. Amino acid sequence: CASSGGVTYEQYF.

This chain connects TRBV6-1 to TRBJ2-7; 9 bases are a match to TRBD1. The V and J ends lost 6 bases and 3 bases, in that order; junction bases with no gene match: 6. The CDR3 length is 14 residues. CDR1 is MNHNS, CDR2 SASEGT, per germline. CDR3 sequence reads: CASSDGTGNYEQYF. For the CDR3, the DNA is TGTGCCAGCAGCGATGGGACAGGGAACTACGAGCAGTACTTC.

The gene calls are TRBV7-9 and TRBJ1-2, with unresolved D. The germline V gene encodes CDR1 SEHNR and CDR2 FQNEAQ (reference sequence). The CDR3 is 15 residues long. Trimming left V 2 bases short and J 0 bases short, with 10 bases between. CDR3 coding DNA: TGTGCCAGCAGCTTAACCAGGCCGGCTAACTATGGCTACACCTTC. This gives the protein CASSLTRPANYGYTF.